Each of the 4 T cell receptor beta chains below was sequenced from the same sample in a study of T cells expressing NK-cell markers. Each CDR3 protein gets one entry in TCRdb, which reprocessed the 5' RACE reads and gives no DNA. The sample totals a few hundred thousand distinct CDR3 sequences. The specimen was blood T cells: a sorted CD56 or NKG2C T cell subset, CD4+ or CD8+ T cells, or bulk PBMC T cells (not recorded which). These receptors were obtained from a man aged 18 to 69 in good health.

The V gene is TRBV11-2, the J gene TRBJ1-1; the D call from TCRdb, TRBD1, cannot be confirmed without DNA. The germline gives CDR1 SGHAT, CDR2 FQNNGV. There are 18 residues in the CDR3. CDR3 in amino acids: CASSLGLGRGYGNTEAFF.

The chain uses TRBV30 and TRBJ2-1; the TRBD1 assignment by TCRdb is unverifiable without DNA. Germline values: CDR1 GTSNPN, CDR2 SVGIG (reference sequence). This CDR3 is built from 11 residues. This CDR3 is CAWSRGYEQFF.

The rearrangement uses TRBV6-1 and TRBJ2-1; the TCRdb D gene call, TRBD1, has no DNA to confirm it. This CDR3 is 18 amino acids long. CDR1 is MNHNS and CDR2 is SASEGT in the germline V gene. The CDR3 region is CASSVSNTGTAKGAEQFF.

The V call is TRBV12-3 or TRBV12-4, the J call TRBJ2-2; lacking DNA, the TRBD2 call made by TCRdb goes unchecked. This CDR3 is built from 14 residues. This chain's CDR3 is CASALRGLGGELFF.